This passage covers 2 T cell receptor beta chains from one sample sequenced in a study of Ad26.COV2.S vaccination and SARS-CoV-2 variants. Treatment reported: about 20 received Ad26.COV2.S at low or high dose, single or two shots; five or six received placebo; per-sample allocation not given. All samples were drawn on day 63, counting from the first vaccine or placebo injection. The repertoire was sequenced with immunoSEQ multiplex PCR; TCRdb's copy has only in-frame clones and lacks some. This table holds a few hundred thousand clones, around 93% found once. The source material was peripheral blood, sampled in a trial of Ad26.COV2.S vaccine versus placebo. The receptor set was obtained from a person aged 18 to 59 who received the Ad26.COV2.S COVID-19 vaccine or a placebo.

The chain uses TRBV6-5 and TRBJ2-5; 7 nucleotides match TRBD2. The CDR3 consists of 15 residues. The germline gives CDR1 MNHEY, CDR2 SVGAGI. The ends lost 2 bases at V and 5 bases at J; junction bases unmatched: 8. The CDR3 sequence is CASSYRAGVRETQYF. CDR3 bases: TGTGCCAGCAGTTACCGGGCGGGGGTGCGGGAGACCCAGTACTTC.

This clone was counted once. The chain recombines TRBV3-1 (or the pseudogene TRBV3-2) with TRBJ1-3; D is ambiguous. The CDR3 spans 16 residues. The V end lost 1 base, the J end lost 4 bases, and 14 bases lay between the germline ends. The germline V gene encodes CDR1 LGHDT and CDR2 YNNKEL (reference sequence). Here the CDR3 reads CASSQGYILVGNTIYF. CDR3 nucleotides: TGTGCCAGCAGCCAAGGCTATATCTTGGTAGGAAACACCATATATTTT.